The TCR beta chain under discussion was sequenced for a study of CD8 T cells in Susac syndrome. Roughly 0.45 to 1 ug RNA was reverse transcribed with random hexamers. TCRdb redid the calling of the immunoSEQ multiplex PCR reads with MiXCR, one entry per CDR3 protein. The sample has around 25,000 distinct CDR3 sequences; about 94% are singletons. In regard to this clonotype: Its cognate antigen is unknown.

Study findings and constraints: Maximal CD8+ clonal expansion in Susac was observed within TEMRA cells and among active patients.

The clonotype originates from a human donor with Susac syndrome. Sequenced sample: CD8+ T cells from PBMCs.

CDR3 in amino acids: CSATTRDRIGYTF. Written as DNA, the CDR3 is TGCAGTGCTACAACACGGGACAGGATAGGCTACACCTTC. The rearrangement uses TRBV20-1 and TRBJ1-2; the match to TRBD1 covers 8 bases. This CDR3 contains 13 residues. The V segment lost 4 bases and the J segment 8 bases; nucleotides outside the gene matches: 9. Germline V CDR1 and CDR2: DFQATT, SNEGSKA (reference sequence).